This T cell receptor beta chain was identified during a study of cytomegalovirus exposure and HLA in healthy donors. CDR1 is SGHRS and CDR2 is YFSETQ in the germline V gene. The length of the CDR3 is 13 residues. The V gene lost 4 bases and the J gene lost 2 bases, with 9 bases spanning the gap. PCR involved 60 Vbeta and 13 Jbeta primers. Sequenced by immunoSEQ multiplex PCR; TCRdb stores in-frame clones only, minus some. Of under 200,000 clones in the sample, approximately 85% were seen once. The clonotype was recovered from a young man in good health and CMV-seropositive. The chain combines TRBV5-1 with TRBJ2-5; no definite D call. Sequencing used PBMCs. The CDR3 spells CASSLTQQETQYF. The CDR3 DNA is TGCGCCAGCAGCCTCACCCAGCAAGAGACCCAGTACTTC.